The 27 T cell receptor beta chains reported below all come from one sample, sequenced in a study of blood T cell repertoires in COVID-19. Repertoires were generated with immunoSEQ multiplex PCR, while TCRdb's copy carries only in-frame clones and drops some. The table records approximately 280,000 clones, roughly 85% of them present only once. The material sequenced was peripheral blood. These receptors came from a woman aged 70-85 years with acute or convalescent COVID-19.

The chain combines TRBV6-5 with TRBJ1-2; possibly TRBD1 for D (5 bases). Trimming took off 0 bases at V and 1 base at J, with 12 bases between the two ends. In germline, CDR1 is MNHEY, CDR2 SVGAGI. The CDR3 loop spans 16 amino acids. The CDR3 bases are TGTGCCAGCAGTTACTCGAGGGGAGGCGGTAACTATGGCTACACCTTC. Residues: CASSYSRGGGNYGYTF.

The chain has TRBV2 and TRBJ2-1; D not certain. V was cut by 8 bases and J by 4 bases, with 12 bases left in between. Germline loops: CDR1 SNHLY, CDR2 FYNNEI. The CDR3 has 13 amino acids. The CDR3 here is CASHPDGYNEQFF. CDR3 sequence (DNA): TGTGCCAGCCATCCAGACGGGTACAATGAGCAGTTCTTC.

The V gene is TRBV2, the J gene TRBJ2-5; the D is unclear. CDR1 SNHLY and CDR2 FYNNEI come from the germline V gene. CDR3 length: 16 residues. Trimming shortened V by 0 bases and J by 5 bases, and 16 bases separated the two germline ends. The CDR3 region is CASSEATASGWETQYF. CDR3 DNA: TGTGCCAGCAGTGAAGCAACAGCATCAGGTTGGGAGACCCAGTACTTC.

This chain links TRBV29-1 with TRBJ1-2; D gene uncertain. V was clipped by 8 bases and J by 5 bases, with 15 bases between them. The length of the CDR3 is 12 residues. Germline CDR1 SQVTM, CDR2 ANQGSEA. DNA of the CDR3: TGCAGCTCCGGACTGGGCGGGTATGGCTACACCTTC. Amino acids: CSSGLGGYGYTF.

This chain joins TRBV2 and TRBJ1-1; 10 nucleotides align to TRBD1. CDR3 length: 13 amino acids. Germline trimming cut 10 bases from V and 1 base from J; bases unmatched to any gene: 3. Germline CDR1 is SNHLY and CDR2 is FYNNEI. The CDR3 sequence is CATDRGPNTEAFF. In DNA form, the CDR3 reads TGTGCCACCGACAGGGGGCCGAACACTGAAGCTTTCTTT. The full variable domain, its missing parts supplied by reference TRBV2 and TRBJ1-1, is EPEVTQTPSHQVTQMGQEVILRCVPISNHLYFYWYRQILGQKVEFLVSFYNNEISEKSEIFDDQFSVERPDGSNFTLKIRSTKLEDSAMYFCATDRGPNTEAFFGQGTRLTVV.

This chain joins TRBV7-9 and TRBJ1-1; TRBD1 matches at 9 bases. This CDR3 region has 19 residues. Germline loops: CDR1 SEHNR, CDR2 FQNEAQ (reference sequence). V was clipped by 3 bases and J by 1 base; unmatched bases: 15. The CDR3 loop is CASSLEGGQGGVRNTEAFF. CDR3 bases: TGTGCCAGCAGCTTGGAAGGGGGACAGGGAGGTGTTCGGAACACTGAAGCTTTCTTT. Full variable domain (remainder filled in from reference TRBV7-9 and TRBJ1-1): DTGVSQNPRHKITKRGQNVTFRCDPISEHNRLYWYRQTLGQGPEFLTYFQNEAQLEKSRLLSDRFSAERPKGSFSTLEIQRTEQGDSAMYLCASSLEGGQGGVRNTEAFFGQGTRLTVV.

V gene TRBV19 combines with J gene TRBJ2-2; 7 nucleotides agree with TRBD2. Germline CDR1 and CDR2: LNHDA and SQIVND (reference sequence). Trimming at V came to 6 bases and at J to 6 bases, leaving 10 bases not matched to a gene. The CDR3 length is 15 residues. The CDR3 DNA sequence: TGTGCCAGTAGCCCCCAGCGGGGTATCCCCGGGGAGCTGTTTTTT. Its protein product is CASSPQRGIPGELFF.

The rearrangement joins TRBV10-3 to TRBJ1-6; D not certain. This CDR3 region has 12 residues. The germline V gene encodes CDR1 ENHRY and CDR2 SYGVKD. Trimming cost V 0 bases and J 10 bases, with 4 bases left between them. CDR3 coding DNA: TGTGCCATCAGTGAGTCCCGGTCACCCCTCCACTTT. Translation: CAISESRSPLHF.

This chain joins TRBV27 and TRBJ1-5; no clear D. The CDR3 sequence is 14 residues long. Germline CDR1 reads MNHEY; CDR2 reads SMNVEV (reference sequence). Trimming took 8 bases from V and 6 from J, leaving 17 bases between them. CDR3 amino acids: CASSKSGVGQPQHF. CDR3 nucleotides: TGTGCCAGCTCCAAGAGCGGGGTGGGTCAGCCCCAGCATTTT.

This chain connects TRBV4-2 to TRBJ2-3, with 14 bases identical to TRBD2. This CDR3 region has 16 residues. CDR1 and CDR2 from the germline V gene are LGHNA and YNFKEQ. The junction had 7 bases not matched to a gene; V was cut back by 6 bases and J by 5 bases. CDR3 nucleotide sequence: TGTGCCAGCAGGACTAGCGGGGGGGCCTGGGGAGATACGCAGTATTTT. As protein: CASRTSGGAWGDTQYF.

The chain is built from TRBV3-1 (or the pseudogene TRBV3-2) and TRBJ1-2, with TRBD1 matching over 7 bases. CDR3 length: 14 residues. Germline V gives CDR1 LGHDT, CDR2 YNNKEL (reference sequence). The ends lost 4 bases at V and 0 bases at J; junction bases unmatched: 2. The CDR3 reads CASSRTGSNYGYTF. The CDR3 nucleotides read TGTGCCAGCAGCCGGACAGGCTCTAACTATGGCTACACCTTC.

The chain combines TRBV19 with TRBJ1-2; 8 bases are a match to TRBD1. The CDR3 totals 14 residues. Germline trimming cut 4 bases from V and 8 bases from J; bases unmatched to any gene: 9. The germline V gene encodes CDR1 LNHDA and CDR2 SQIVND (reference sequence). The CDR3 sequence: CASSRNGQGAGYTF. The DNA for the CDR3 is TGTGCCAGTAGTAGAAACGGACAGGGAGCAGGCTACACCTTC.

Only a few counts were recorded for this clone. Within the sample, other DNA sequences also encode this same CDR3. The V call is TRBV5-4, the J call TRBJ1-5; a possible D gene is TRBD1 (5 bases). Trimming took 0 bases from V and 6 from J, leaving 7 bases between them. The length of the CDR3 is 13 residues. The germline gives CDR1 SGHNT, CDR2 YYREEE (reference sequence). CDR3 loop: CASSLAGGQPQHF. CDR3 sequence (DNA): TGTGCCAGCAGCTTGGCGGGGGGTCAGCCCCAGCATTTT.

The table lists this clone with a count of one. This sequence joins TRBV19 and TRBJ2-5, with 11 bases identical to TRBD2. J gave up 5 bases and V 3 bases, and 8 bases lay outside the gene matches. The CDR3 covers 16 residues. Germline values: CDR1 LNHDA, CDR2 SQIVND (reference sequence). Here the CDR3 DNA reads TGTGCCAGTAGTATGCTCCTAGCGGGGGGTGCCGAGACCCAGTACTTC. This sequence encodes CASSMLLAGGAETQYF.

V and J are TRBV19 and TRBJ2-7; a possible D gene is TRBD2 (6 bases). Trimming cost V 7 bases and J 2 bases, with 18 bases left between them. The CDR3 loop spans 15 amino acids. Germline lookup yields CDR1 LNHDA and CDR2 SQIVND (reference sequence). The CDR3 DNA reads as TGTGCCAGTAAAGGAGGGCCAGGCCTGACCTACGAGCAGTACTTC. Translated, it gives CASKGGPGLTYEQYF.

The gene calls are TRBV5-4 and TRBJ1-6, with a possible D match to TRBD1 (5 bases). The length of the CDR3 is 15 residues. The ends were cut back, 4 bases at V and 6 bases at J, with 14 bases in the middle. From germline, CDR1 is SGHNT and CDR2 YYREEE (reference sequence). The CDR3 protein is CASSVDGGPNSPLHF. DNA for the CDR3: TGTGCCAGCAGCGTCGACGGGGGACCTAATTCACCCCTCCACTTT.

This sequence joins TRBV28 and TRBJ1-2; maybe TRBD1 (6 bases). V was trimmed by 9 bases and J by 3 bases, leaving 8 bases between them. The germline V gene has CDR1 MDHEN and CDR2 SYDVKM. CDR3 length equals 11 residues. The CDR3 spells CASTGYYGYTF. CDR3 coding DNA: TGTGCCAGTACAGGGTACTATGGCTACACCTTC.

The CDR3 DNA is TGTGCCAGAAGCTTTGGACGGGGGGACACTGAAGCTTTCTTT. It specifies CARSFGRGDTEAFF. The V call is TRBV5-3, the J call TRBJ1-1, with D maybe TRBD1 (5 bases). TRBV5-3 is designated an ORF whose function remains uncertain. There are 14 residues in the CDR3. The V end lost 2 bases, the J end lost 3 bases, and 11 bases lay between the germline ends.

The V call is TRBV2, the J call TRBJ2-1; the match to TRBD2 covers 12 bases. The germline CDR1 and CDR2 sequences are SNHLY and FYNNEI. With 7 bases clipped from V and 5 bases from J, the junction kept 12 bases outside the gene matches. CDR3 size: 17 residues. The CDR3 reads CASTRGLRTSGNNEQFF. As DNA, the CDR3 is TGTGCCAGCACCAGGGGACTAAGGACTAGCGGGAACAATGAGCAGTTCTTC.

The chain employs TRBV15 and TRBJ1-6; D is uncertain. Germline assignment: CDR1 LNHNV and CDR2 YYDKDF (reference sequence). V was clipped by 0 bases and J by 15 bases, with 15 bases between them. This CDR3 is built from 14 residues. Written as DNA, the CDR3 is TGTGCCACCAGCAGAGATGACCGGACTCGAGGCCTCCACTTT. Protein product: CATSRDDRTRGLHF.

This clone was observed a handful of times. The rearrangement links TRBV7-2 to TRBJ1-1; no clear D gene. V shed 3 bases and J shed 5 bases, with 4 bases lying between them. CDR3 length equals 11 residues. Germline V lookup: CDR1 SGHTA, CDR2 FQGNSA. The CDR3 spells CASSLRTEAFF. The CDR3 DNA reads TGTGCCAGCAGCTTGAGGACTGAAGCTTTCTTT.

This chain links TRBV2 with TRBJ1-6; 8 positions agree with TRBD1. The V segment lost 5 bases and the J segment 11 bases; nucleotides outside the gene matches: 8. This CDR3 region has 14 residues. Germline CDR1 is SNHLY and CDR2 is FYNNEI. The CDR3 DNA reads TGTGCCAGCAGTAGGACAGGGCAGGCGCCACCCCTCCACTTT. Translated, it gives CASSRTGQAPPLHF.

The V and J genes are TRBV7-2 and TRBJ1-3, with D possibly being TRBD1 (5 bases). V was trimmed by 0 bases and J by 9 bases, leaving 21 bases between them. Germline V gene data show CDR1 as SGHTA and CDR2 as FQGNSA. The CDR3 loop spans 17 amino acids. CDR3 DNA sequence: TGTGCCAGCAGCTTAGCGCCCCCAGGACACCCACAAGGCACCATATATTTT. Its protein is CASSLAPPGHPQGTIYF.

The V and J genes are TRBV27 and TRBJ1-5; 8 nucleotides match TRBD1. V dropped 5 bases and J dropped 4; count of bases not matched to a gene: 1. This CDR3 is built from 13 residues. The germline V gene encodes CDR1 MNHEY and CDR2 SMNVEV (reference sequence). This chain's CDR3 is CASSDRGNQPQHF. As DNA, the CDR3 is TGTGCCAGCAGTGACAGGGGAAATCAGCCCCAGCATTTT.

The V gene is TRBV27, the J gene TRBJ2-7; the match to TRBD2 covers 9 bases. V shed 6 bases, J shed 3 bases, and the junction held 3 bases outside the gene matches. The CDR3 sequence is 13 residues long. From germline, CDR1 is MNHEY and CDR2 SMNVEV (reference sequence). CDR3 protein: CASRELAGYEQYF. The DNA of the CDR3 is TGTGCCAGCAGGGAACTAGCGGGCTACGAGCAGTACTTC.

V is TRBV21-1 and J is TRBJ2-6; whether TRBD2, the table's D call, matches the DNA was not checked. TRBV21-1 is reported as a pseudogene. This CDR3 spans 18 amino acids. Written as DNA, the CDR3 is TGTGCCAGCAGCAAGGGGCCGGGAGGGAGCTCTGGGGCCAACGTCCTGACTTTC. Encoded protein: CASSKGPGGSSGANVLTF.

The chain employs TRBV4-2 and TRBJ2-5; TRBD2 agrees at 12 bases. The CDR3 length is 16 residues. Trimming took 1 base from V and 5 from J; bases not matched to a gene: 5. The germline CDR1 and CDR2 sequences are LGHNA and YNFKEQ. The CDR3 coding sequence is TGTGCCAGCAGCCAAGTGCTAGCGGGGGGGCACGAGACCCAGTACTTC. This encodes CASSQVLAGGHETQYF.